This T cell receptor (beta chain) was observed in a study of OX40 agonist ivuxolimab in advanced cancers. Study at large: Ivuxolimab is a fully human IgG2 antibody that activates OX40 (CD134).

Here immunoSEQ multiplex PCR was the method, and the copy in TCRdb shows in-frame clones only, minus some. The sample includes approximately 47,000 clones, roughly 90% of them seen just once. Losses at the gene ends were 0 bases for V and 0 bases for J; bases not matched to a gene: 9. The CDR3 totals 20 residues. Germline CDR1 is SGDLS and CDR2 is YYNGEE. For this clone: Its cognate antigen is unknown.

General study findings and limits: CD4+ and CD8+ blood T cells expanded clonally by week 6 at 0.1 to 3.0 mg/kg. The specificity for antigen of the expanded peripheral T cells was not determined.

The chain uses TRBV9 and TRBJ2-4; 13 nucleotides match TRBD2. The sequencing used CD4+ or CD8+ T cells sorted from blood, collected in a trial of the OX40 agonist ivuxolimab. The sequence came from an adult with an advanced solid tumor such as melanoma, head and neck, liver or kidney cancer. CDR3 in amino acids: CASSVGTSGGESGAKNIQYF. In nucleotides, the CDR3 is TGTGCCAGCAGCGTAGGAACTAGCGGGGGGGAAAGCGGAGCCAAAAACATTCAGTACTTC. The entire variable domain, with the rest obtained from reference TRBV9 and TRBJ2-4, is as follows: DSGVTQTPKHLITATGQRVTLRCSPRSGDLSVYWYQQSLDQGLQFLIQYYNGEERAKGNILERFSAQQFPDLHSELNLSSLELGDSALYFCASSVGTSGGESGAKNIQYFGAGTRLSVL.